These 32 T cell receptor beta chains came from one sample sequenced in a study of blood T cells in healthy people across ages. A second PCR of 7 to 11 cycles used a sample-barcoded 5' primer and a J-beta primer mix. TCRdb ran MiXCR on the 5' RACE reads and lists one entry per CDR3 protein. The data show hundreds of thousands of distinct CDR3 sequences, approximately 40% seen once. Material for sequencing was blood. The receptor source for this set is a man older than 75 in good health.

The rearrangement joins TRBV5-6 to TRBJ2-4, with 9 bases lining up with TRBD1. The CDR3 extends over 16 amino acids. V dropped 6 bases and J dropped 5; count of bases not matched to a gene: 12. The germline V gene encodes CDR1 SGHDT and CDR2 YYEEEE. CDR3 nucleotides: TGTGCCAGCACCAAAAAACAGGGGGCTCCGCAAAACATTCAGTACTTC. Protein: CASTKKQGAPQNIQYF.

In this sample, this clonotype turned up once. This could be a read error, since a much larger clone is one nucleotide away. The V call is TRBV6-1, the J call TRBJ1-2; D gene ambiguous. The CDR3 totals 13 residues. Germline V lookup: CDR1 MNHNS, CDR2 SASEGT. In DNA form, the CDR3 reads TGTACCAGCAGTGAGGTCGGTAACTATGGCTACACCTTC. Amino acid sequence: CTSSEVGNYGYTF.

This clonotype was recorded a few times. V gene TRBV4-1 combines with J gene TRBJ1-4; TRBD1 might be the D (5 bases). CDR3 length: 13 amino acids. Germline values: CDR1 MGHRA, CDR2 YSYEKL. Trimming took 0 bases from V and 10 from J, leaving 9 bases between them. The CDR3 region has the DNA TGCGCCAGCAGCCAAGAGGATGGGGGAAAACTGTTTTTT. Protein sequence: CASSQEDGGKLFF.

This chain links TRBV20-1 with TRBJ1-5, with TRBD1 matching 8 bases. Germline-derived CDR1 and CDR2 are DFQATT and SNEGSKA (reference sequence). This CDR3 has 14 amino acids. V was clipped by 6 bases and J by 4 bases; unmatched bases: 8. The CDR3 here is CSARTGSGNQPQHF. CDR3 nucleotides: TGCAGTGCAAGGACAGGGAGTGGAAATCAGCCCCAGCATTTT.

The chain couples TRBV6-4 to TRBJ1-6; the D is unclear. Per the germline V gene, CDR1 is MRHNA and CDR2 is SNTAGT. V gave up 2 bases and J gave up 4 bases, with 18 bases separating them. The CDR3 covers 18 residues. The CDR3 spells CASSDHRPTTQYNSPLHF. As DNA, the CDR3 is TGTGCCAGCAGTGACCACCGGCCAACGACCCAGTATAATTCACCCCTCCACTTT.

The CDR3, as DNA: TGCAGTGCTAGAGCGGGGACCGAGGGGAGGAACACTGAAGCTTTCTTT. It yields the protein CSARAGTEGRNTEAFF. The chain couples TRBV20-1 to TRBJ1-1, with a weak D call TRBD1 (5 bases). The CDR3 length is 16 residues. Looked up from germline, CDR1 is DFQATT and CDR2 is SNEGSKA (reference sequence). V shed 1 base and J shed 1 base, with 16 bases lying between them.

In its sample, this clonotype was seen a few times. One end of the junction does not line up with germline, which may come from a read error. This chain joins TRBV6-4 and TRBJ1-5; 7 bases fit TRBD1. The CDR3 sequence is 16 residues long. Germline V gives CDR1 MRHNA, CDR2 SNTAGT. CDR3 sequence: CASSDGGRGSTQPQHF. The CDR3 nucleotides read TGTGCCAGCAGTGACGGGGGCAGGGGGAGCACTCAGCCCCAGCATTTT.

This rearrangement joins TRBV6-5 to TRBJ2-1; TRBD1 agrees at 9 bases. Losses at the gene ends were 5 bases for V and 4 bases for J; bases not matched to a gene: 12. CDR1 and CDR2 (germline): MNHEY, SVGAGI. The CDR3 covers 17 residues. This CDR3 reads CASSPTPGQGNYNEQFF. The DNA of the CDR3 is TGTGCCAGCAGTCCAACTCCGGGACAGGGAAATTACAATGAGCAGTTCTTC.

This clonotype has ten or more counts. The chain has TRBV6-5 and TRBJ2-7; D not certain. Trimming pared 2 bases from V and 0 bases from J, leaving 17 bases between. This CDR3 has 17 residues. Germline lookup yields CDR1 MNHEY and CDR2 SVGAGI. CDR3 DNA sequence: TGTGCCAGCAGTTACACGACCTCCCGGACGAACTCCTACGAGCAGTACTTC. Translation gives CASSYTTSRTNSYEQYF.

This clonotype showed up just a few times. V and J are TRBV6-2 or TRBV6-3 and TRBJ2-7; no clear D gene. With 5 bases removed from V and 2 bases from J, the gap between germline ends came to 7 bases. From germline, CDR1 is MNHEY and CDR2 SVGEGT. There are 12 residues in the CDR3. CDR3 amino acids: CASSETPYEQYF. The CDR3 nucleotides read TGTGCCAGCAGTGAGACCCCCTACGAGCAGTACTTC.

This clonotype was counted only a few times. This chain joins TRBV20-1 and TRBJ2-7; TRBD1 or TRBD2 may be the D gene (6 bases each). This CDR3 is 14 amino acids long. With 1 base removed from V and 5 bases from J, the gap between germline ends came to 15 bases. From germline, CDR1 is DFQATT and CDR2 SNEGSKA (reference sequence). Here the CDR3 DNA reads TGCAGTGCTAGAGTTGGAGGGGGTTCTGACGAGCAGTACTTC. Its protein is CSARVGGGSDEQYF.

For the CDR3, the DNA is TGTGCCAGCAGTTTATCGAGGACCCACCGGTGGCAAGAGACCCAGTACTTC. This gives the protein CASSLSRTHRWQETQYF. The chain recombines TRBV27 with TRBJ2-5; no clear D gene. V was trimmed by 0 bases and J by 2 bases, leaving 16 bases between them. The CDR3 length is 17 residues. CDR1 and CDR2 from the germline V gene are MNHEY and SMNVEV (reference sequence).

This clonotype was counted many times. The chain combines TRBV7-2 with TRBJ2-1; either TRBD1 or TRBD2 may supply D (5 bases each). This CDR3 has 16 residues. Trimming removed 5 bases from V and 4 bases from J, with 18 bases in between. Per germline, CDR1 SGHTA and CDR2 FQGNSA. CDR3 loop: CASSLLGAAPYNEQFF. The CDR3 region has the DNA TGTGCCAGCAGCCTACTCGGGGCAGCACCTTACAATGAGCAGTTCTTC.

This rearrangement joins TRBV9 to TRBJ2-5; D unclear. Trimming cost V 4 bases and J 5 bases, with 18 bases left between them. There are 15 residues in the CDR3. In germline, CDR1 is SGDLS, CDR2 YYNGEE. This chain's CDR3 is CASSPRTNNGETQYF. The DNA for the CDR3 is TGTGCCAGCAGCCCACGGACCAACAATGGGGAGACCCAGTACTTC.

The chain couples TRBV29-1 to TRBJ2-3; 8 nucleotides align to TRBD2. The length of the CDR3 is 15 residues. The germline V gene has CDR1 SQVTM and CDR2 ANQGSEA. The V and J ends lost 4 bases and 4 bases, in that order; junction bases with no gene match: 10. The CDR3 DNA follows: TGCAGCGTTGTCTTGGCGCGGGGGGTCGCAGATACGCAGTATTTT. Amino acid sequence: CSVVLARGVADTQYF.

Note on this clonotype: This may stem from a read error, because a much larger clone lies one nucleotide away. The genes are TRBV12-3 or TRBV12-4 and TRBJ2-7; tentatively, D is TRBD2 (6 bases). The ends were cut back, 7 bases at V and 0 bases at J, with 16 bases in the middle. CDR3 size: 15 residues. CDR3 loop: CASTVGRIVSYEQYF. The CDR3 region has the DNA TGTGCCAGCACCGTTGGGAGGATAGTCTCCTACGAGCAGTACTTC.

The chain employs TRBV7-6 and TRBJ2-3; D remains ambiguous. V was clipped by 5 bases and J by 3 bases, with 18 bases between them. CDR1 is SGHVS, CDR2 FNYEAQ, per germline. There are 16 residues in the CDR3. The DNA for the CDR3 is TGTGCCAGCAGCCCCGCCGGCGGAGTCACAACAGATACGCAGTATTTT. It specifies CASSPAGGVTTDTQYF.

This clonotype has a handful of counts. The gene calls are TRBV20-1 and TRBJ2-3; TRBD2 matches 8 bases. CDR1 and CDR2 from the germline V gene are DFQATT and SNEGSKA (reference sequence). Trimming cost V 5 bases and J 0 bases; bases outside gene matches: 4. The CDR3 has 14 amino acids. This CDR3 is CSADSGESTDTQYF. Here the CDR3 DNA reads TGCAGTGCTGATAGCGGGGAAAGCACAGATACGCAGTATTTT.

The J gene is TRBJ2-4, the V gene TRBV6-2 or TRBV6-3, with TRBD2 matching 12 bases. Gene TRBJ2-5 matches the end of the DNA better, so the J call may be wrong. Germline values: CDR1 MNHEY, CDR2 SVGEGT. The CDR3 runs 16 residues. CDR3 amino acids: CASSPSTSGSLETQYF. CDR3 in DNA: TGTGCCAGCAGTCCCTCGACTAGCGGGAGTTTAGAGACCCAGTACTTC.

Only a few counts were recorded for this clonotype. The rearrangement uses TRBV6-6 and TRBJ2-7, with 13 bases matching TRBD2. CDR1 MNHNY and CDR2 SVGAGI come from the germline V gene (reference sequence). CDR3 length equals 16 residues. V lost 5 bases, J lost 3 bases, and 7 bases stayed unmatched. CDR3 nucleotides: TGTGCCAGCAGTCCGACTAGCGGGAGGAAAGTCTACGAGCAGTACTTC. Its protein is CASSPTSGRKVYEQYF.

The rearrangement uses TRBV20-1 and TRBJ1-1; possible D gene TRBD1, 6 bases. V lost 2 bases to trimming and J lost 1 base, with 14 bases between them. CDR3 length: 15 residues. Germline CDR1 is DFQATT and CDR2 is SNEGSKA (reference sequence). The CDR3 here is CSARPAGHSNTEAFF. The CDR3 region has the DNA TGCAGTGCTAGACCCGCGGGACACTCGAACACTGAAGCTTTCTTT.

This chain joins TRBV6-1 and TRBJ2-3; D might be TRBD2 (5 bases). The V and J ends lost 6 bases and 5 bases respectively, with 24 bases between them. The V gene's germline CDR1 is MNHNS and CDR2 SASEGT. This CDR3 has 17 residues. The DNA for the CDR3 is TGTGCCAGCAGCAAGGGATTCGTCGCGGCGGGTGAAGATACGCAGTATTTT. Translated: CASSKGFVAAGEDTQYF.

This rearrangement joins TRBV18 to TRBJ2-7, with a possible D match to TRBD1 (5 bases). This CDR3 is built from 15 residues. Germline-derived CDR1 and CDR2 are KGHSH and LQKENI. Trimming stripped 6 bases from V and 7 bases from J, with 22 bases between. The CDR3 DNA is TGTGCCAGCTCGCCTCTATCGACAGAAAACAATGAGCAGTACTTC. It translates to CASSPLSTENNEQYF.

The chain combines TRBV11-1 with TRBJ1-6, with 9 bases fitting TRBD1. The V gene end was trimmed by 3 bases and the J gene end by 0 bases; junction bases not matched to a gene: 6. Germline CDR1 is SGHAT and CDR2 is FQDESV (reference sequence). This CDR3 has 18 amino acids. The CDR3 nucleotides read TGTGCCAGCAGCTTCGGCGACAGGGGGAGCTCCTATAATTCACCCCTCCACTTT. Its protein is CASSFGDRGSSYNSPLHF.

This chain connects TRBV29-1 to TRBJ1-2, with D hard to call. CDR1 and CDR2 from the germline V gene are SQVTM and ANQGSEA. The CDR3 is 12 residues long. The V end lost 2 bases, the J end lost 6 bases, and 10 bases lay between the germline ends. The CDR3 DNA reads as TGCAGCGTTGAACCTCATATGAATGGCTACACCTTC. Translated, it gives CSVEPHMNGYTF.

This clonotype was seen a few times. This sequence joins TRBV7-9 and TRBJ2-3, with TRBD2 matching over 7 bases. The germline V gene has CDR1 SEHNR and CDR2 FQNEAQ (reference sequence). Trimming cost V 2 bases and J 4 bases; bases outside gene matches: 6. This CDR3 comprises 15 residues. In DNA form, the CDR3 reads TGTGCCAGCAGCTTAACGGCGGGAGTGCCAGATACGCAGTATTTT. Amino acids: CASSLTAGVPDTQYF.

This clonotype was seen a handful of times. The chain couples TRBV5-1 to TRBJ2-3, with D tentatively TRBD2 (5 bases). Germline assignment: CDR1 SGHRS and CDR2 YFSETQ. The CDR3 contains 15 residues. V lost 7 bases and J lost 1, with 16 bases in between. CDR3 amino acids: CASDGGSPGTDTQYF. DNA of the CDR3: TGCGCCAGCGACGGAGGTTCTCCTGGCACAGATACGCAGTATTTT.

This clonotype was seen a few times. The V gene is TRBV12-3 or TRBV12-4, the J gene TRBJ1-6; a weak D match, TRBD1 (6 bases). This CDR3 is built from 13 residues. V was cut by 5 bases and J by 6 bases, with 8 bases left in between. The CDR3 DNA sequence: TGTGCCAGCAGTAAACAGGGTAATTCACCCCTCCACTTT. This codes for CASSKQGNSPLHF.

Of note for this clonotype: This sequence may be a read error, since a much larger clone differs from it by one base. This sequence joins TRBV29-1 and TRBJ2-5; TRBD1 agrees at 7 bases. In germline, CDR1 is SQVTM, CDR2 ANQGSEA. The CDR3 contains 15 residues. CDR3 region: CSAEETGVPGETQYF. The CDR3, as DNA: TGCAGCGCTGAAGAAACAGGGGTTCCAGGGGAGACCCAGTACTTC.

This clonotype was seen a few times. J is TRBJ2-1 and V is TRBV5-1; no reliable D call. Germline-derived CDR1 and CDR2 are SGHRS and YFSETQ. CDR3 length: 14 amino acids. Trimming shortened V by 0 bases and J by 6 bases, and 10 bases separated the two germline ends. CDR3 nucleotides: TGCGCCAGCAGCTTGGAACCCGGGTTCAATGAGCAGTTCTTC. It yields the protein CASSLEPGFNEQFF.

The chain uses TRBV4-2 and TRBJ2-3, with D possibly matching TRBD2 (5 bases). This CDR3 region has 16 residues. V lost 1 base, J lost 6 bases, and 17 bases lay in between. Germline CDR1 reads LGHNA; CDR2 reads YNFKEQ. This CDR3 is CASSQADRGVEDTQYF. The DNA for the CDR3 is TGTGCCAGCAGCCAAGCGGACCGGGGTGTGGAGGATACGCAGTATTTT.

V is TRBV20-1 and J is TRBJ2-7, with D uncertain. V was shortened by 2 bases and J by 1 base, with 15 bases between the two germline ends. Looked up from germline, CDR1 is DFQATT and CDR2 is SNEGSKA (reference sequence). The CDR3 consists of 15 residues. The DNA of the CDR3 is TGCAGTGCTAGAAGACCTAACGCCCAATCCTACGAGCAGTACTTC. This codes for CSARRPNAQSYEQYF.